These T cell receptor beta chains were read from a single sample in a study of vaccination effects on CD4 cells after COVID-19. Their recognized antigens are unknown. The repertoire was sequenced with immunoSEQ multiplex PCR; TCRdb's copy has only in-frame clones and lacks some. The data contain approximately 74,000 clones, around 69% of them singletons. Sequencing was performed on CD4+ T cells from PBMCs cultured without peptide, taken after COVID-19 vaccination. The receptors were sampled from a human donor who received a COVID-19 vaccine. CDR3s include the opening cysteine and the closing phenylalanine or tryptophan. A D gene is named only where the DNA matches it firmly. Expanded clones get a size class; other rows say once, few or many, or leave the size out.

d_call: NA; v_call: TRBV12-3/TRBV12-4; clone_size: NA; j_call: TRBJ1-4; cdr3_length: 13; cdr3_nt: TGTGCCAGCAGTTTTGAGGCAAATGAAAAACTGTTTTTT; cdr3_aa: CASSFEANEKLFF
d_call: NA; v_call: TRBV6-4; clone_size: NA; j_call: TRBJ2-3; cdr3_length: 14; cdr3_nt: TGTGCCAGCAGTGAGACGGGGAGCACAGATACGCAGTATTTT; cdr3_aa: CASSETGSTDTQYF
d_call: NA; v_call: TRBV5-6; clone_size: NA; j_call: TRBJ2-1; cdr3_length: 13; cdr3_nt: TGTGCCAGCAGCCACCTCCAGTACAATGAGCAGTTCTTC; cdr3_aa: CASSHLQYNEQFF
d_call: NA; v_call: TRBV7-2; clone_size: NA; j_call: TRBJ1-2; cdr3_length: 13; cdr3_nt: TGTGCCAGCAGCTTTTCTCCAAACTATGGCTACACCTTC; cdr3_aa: CASSFSPNYGYTF
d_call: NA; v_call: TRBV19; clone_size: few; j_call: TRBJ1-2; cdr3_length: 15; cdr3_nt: TGTGCCAGTAGTCCCTACCCCGGGACAAACTATGGCTACACCTTC; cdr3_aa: CASSPYPGTNYGYTF
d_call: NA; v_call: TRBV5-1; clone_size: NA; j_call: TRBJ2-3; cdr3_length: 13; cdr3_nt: TGCGCCAGCAGCTTGGAACGTCTAGATACGCAGTATTTT; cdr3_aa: CASSLERLDTQYF
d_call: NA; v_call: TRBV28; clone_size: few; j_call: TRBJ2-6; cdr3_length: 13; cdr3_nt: TGTGCCCTAGGGGAGTCTGGGGCCAACGTCCTGACTTTC; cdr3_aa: CALGESGANVLTF
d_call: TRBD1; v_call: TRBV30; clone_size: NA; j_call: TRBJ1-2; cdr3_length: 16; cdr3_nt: TGTGCCTGGAGCTCCCCCCGACAGGGGAAGAACTATGGCTACACCTTC; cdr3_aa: CAWSSPRQGKNYGYTF
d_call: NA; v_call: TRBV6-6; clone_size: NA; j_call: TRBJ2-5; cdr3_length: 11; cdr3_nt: TGTGCCAGCAGTTACACCCAGACCCAGTACTTC; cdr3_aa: CASSYTQTQYF
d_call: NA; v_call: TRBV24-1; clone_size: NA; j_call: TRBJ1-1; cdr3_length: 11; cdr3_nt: TGTGCCACCAGTGATAGGAGGGAAGCTTTCTTT; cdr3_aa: CATSDRREAFF
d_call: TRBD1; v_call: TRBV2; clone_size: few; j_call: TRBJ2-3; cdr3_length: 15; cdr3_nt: TGTGCCAGCAGTGTAGGACAGGGATACACAGATACGCAGTATTTT; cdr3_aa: CASSVGQGYTDTQYF
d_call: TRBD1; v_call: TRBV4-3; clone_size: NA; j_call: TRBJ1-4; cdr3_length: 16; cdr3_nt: TGCGCCAGCAGCCGAGTGACCGGGACAGGGGATGAAAAACTGTTTTTT; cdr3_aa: CASSRVTGTGDEKLFF
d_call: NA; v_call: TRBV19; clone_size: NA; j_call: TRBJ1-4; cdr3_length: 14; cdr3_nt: TGTGCCAGTAGTGCCGACAGTATATATGAAAAACTGTTTTTT; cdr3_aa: CASSADSIYEKLFF
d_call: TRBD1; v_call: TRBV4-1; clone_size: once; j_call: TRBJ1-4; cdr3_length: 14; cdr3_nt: TGCGCCAGCAGCCGACAGGGGGTTACTGAAAAACTGTTTTTT; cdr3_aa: CASSRQGVTEKLFF